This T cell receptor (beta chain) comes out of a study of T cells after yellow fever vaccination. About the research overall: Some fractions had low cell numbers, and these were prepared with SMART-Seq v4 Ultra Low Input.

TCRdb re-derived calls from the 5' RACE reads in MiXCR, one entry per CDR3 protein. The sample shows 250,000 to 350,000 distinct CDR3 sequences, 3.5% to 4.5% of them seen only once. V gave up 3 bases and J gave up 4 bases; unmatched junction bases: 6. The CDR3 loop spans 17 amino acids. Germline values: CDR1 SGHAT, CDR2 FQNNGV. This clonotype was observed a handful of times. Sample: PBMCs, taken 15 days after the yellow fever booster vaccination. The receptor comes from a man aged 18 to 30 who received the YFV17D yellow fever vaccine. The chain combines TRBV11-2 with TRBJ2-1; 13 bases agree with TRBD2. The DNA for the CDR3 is TGTGCCAGCAGCTTGGGACTAGCGGGGCCAAAATACAATGAGCAGTTCTTC. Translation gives CASSLGLAGPKYNEQFF.